This entry lists 4 T cell receptor beta chains sequenced from one sample in a study of shared clonotypes between healthy human individuals. The repertoire was sequenced with immunoSEQ multiplex PCR; TCRdb's copy has only in-frame clones and lacks some. The data contain 850,000 to 1,100,000 clones, about 72% of them seen just once; the ten biggest clones take up roughly 0.9%. Source material: memory CD4+ T cells from PBMCs. Subset: CD45RA-negative fraction. These receptors originate from a man aged 18 to 29 in good health. Some clones in this sample may be carry-over from other donors' samples.

The gene calls are TRBV4-3 and TRBJ1-2; no reliable D call. With 0 bases removed from V and 4 bases from J, the gap between germline ends came to 15 bases. Germline V gives CDR1 LGHNA, CDR2 YSLEER. This CDR3 contains 16 residues. DNA for the CDR3: TGCGCCAGCAGCCAAGAAGGAGTCCGTCAGGTCTATGGCTACACCTTC. Translation gives CASSQEGVRQVYGYTF.

The rearrangement links TRBV28 to TRBJ2-2; 8 nucleotides match TRBD2. Looked up from germline, CDR1 is MDHEN and CDR2 is SYDVKM. V lost 6 bases to trimming and J lost 4 bases; unmatched junction nucleotides: 7. The CDR3 loop spans 15 amino acids. The CDR3 region is CASRRSGSTTGELFF. In DNA form, the CDR3 reads TGTGCCAGCAGGAGAAGCGGGAGCACCACCGGGGAGCTGTTTTTT.

V gene TRBV15 combines with J gene TRBJ1-5, with D unclear. This CDR3 has 15 amino acids. Deletions cut 3 bases from V and 4 bases from J, with 13 bases between. CDR1 is LNHNV, CDR2 YYDKDF, per germline (reference sequence). CDR3 sequence: CATSRDLPGNQPQHF. The CDR3 coding sequence is TGTGCCACCAGCAGGGACCTCCCCGGTAATCAGCCCCAGCATTTT.

This clone appeared a few times. The chain employs TRBV18 and TRBJ2-2; TRBD1 is a possible D gene (6 bases). In germline, CDR1 is KGHSH, CDR2 LQKENI. Trimming took 1 base from V and 2 from J, leaving 11 bases between them. This CDR3 is built from 16 residues. The CDR3: CASSPQQGGNTGELFF. The CDR3, as DNA: TGTGCCAGCTCACCACAACAGGGCGGTAACACCGGGGAGCTGTTTTTT.